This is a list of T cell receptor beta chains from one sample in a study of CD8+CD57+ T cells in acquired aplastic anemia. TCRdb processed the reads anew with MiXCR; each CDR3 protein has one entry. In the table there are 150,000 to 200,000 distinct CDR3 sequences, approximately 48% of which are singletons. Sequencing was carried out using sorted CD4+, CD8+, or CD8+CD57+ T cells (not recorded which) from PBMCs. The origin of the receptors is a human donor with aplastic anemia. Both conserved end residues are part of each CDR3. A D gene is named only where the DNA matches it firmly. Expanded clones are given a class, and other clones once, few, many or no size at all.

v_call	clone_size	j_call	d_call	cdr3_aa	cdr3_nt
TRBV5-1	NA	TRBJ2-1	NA	CASSLQSSYNEQFF	TGCGCCAGCAGCTTACAGAGCTCCTACAATGAGCAGTTCTTC
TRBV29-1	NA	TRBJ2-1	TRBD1	CSVLGGINNEQFF	TGCAGCGTTTTAGGGGGCATCAACAATGAGCAGTTCTTC
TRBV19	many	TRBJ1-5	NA	CASSIMTDSNQPQHF	TGTGCCAGTAGTATAATGACGGATAGCAATCAGCCCCAGCATTTT
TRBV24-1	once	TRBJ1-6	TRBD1	CATRTGGAGSPLHF	TGTGCCACCAGGACAGGGGGCGCGGGTTCACCCCTCCACTTT
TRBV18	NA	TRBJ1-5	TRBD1	CASSSNRGPEQPQHF	TGTGCCAGCTCAAGTAACAGGGGGCCAGAACAGCCCCAGCATTTT
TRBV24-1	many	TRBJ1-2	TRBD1	CATSDSRDRGFTF	TGTGCCACCAGTGATAGCCGGGACAGGGGGTTCACCTTC
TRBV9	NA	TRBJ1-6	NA	CASSVASYGGNSPLHF	TGTGCCAGCAGCGTAGCTTCGTACGGGGGAAATTCACCCCTCCACTTT
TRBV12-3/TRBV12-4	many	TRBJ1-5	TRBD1	CASSLTGDQPQHF	TGTGCCAGCAGCCTTACAGGGGACCAGCCCCAGCATTTT
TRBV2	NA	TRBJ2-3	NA	CASRQAWGSTDTQYF	TGTGCCAGCAGACAAGCATGGGGGAGCACAGATACGCAGTATTTT
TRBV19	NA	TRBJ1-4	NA	CASSVTGEEKLFF	TGTGCCAGTAGTGTCACAGGCGAGGAAAAACTGTTTTTT
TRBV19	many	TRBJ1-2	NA	CASSIRAHGYTF	TGTGCCAGTAGTATCCGGGCCCATGGCTACACCTTC
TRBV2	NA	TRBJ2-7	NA	CASETRGYEQYF	TGTGCCAGCGAGACTCGGGGCTACGAGCAGTACTTC
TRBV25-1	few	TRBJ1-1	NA	CASSEYPLDRVNTEAFF	TGTGCCAGCAGTGAATATCCTTTGGACAGAGTGAACACTGAAGCTTTCTTT
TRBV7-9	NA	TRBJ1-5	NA	CASSQEAPPQHF	TGTGCCAGCAGCCAAGAGGCTCCGCCCCAGCATTTT
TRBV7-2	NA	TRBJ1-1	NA	CASSPMPAFF	TGTGCCAGCAGCCCGATGCCAGCTTTCTTT
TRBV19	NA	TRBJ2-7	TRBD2	CASSPAGDYEQYF	TGTGCCAGTAGTCCAGCGGGAGACTACGAGCAGTACTTC
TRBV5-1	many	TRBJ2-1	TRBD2	CASSLGTSGGREFF	TGCGCCAGCAGCTTGGGGACTAGCGGGGGGCGGGAGTTCTTC
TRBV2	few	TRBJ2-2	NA	CASRFRGNTGELFF	TGTGCCAGTCGGTTTAGGGGGAACACCGGGGAGCTGTTTTTT
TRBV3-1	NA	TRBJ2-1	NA	CASSQGRRGYNEQFF	TGTGCCAGCAGCCAGGGAAGGAGGGGCTACAATGAGCAGTTCTTC
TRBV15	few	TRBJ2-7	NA	CATSRDSLQGREQYF	TGTGCCACCAGCAGAGATTCCCTACAGGGGAGGGAGCAGTACTTC
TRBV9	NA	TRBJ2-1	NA	CASSVELYNEQFF	TGTGCCAGCAGCGTAGAATTATACAATGAGCAGTTCTTC
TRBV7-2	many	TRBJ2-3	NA	CASSLVPVSTDTQYF	TGTGCCAGCAGCTTAGTTCCGGTTAGCACAGATACGCAGTATTTT
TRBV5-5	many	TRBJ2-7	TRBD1	CASSQGTGAEQYF	TGTGCCAGCAGCCAAGGGACAGGGGCCGAGCAGTACTTC
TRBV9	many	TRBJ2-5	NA	CASSVGTAKQETQYF	TGTGCCAGCAGCGTAGGGACAGCCAAGCAAGAGACCCAGTACTTC
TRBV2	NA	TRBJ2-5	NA	CASSDPEETQYF	TGTGCCAGCAGTGACCCCGAAGAGACCCAGTACTTC
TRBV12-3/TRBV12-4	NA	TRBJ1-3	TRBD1	CASSTTGRNTIYF	TGTGCCAGCAGTACGACAGGGAGAAACACCATATATTTT
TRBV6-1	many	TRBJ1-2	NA	CASSPEGGDYGYTF	TGTGCCAGCAGTCCCGAGGGGGGCGACTATGGCTACACCTTC
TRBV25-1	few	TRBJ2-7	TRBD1	CASSEGNRGLYEQYF	TGTGCCAGCAGTGAGGGGAACAGGGGGCTCTACGAGCAGTACTTC
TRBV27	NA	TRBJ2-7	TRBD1	CASSFRGQEYF	TGTGCCAGCAGTTTCAGGGGACAGGAGTACTTC
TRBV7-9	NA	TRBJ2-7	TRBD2	CASRPGTSGIYEQYF	TGTGCCAGCAGACCCGGGACTAGCGGGATCTACGAGCAGTACTTC